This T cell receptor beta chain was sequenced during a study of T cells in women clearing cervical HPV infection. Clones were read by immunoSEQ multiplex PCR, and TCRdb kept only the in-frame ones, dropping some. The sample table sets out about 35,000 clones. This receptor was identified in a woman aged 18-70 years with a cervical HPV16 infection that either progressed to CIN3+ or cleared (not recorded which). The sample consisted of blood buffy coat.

CDR3 DNA, as far as it was read: TGTGCCAGCAGCACAGCGGTCGACTACGAG. It encodes CASSTAVDYE. The whole CDR3 region reads CASSTAVDYEQYF. The chain uses TRBV7-6 and TRBJ2-7; perhaps TRBD2 as D (5 bases). The CDR3 is cut off 3 residues early in the read; its end comes from the germline J gene. The CDR3 runs 13 residues. Deletions cut 5 bases from V and 3 bases from J, with 11 bases between. From germline, CDR1 is SGHVS and CDR2 FNYEAQ.